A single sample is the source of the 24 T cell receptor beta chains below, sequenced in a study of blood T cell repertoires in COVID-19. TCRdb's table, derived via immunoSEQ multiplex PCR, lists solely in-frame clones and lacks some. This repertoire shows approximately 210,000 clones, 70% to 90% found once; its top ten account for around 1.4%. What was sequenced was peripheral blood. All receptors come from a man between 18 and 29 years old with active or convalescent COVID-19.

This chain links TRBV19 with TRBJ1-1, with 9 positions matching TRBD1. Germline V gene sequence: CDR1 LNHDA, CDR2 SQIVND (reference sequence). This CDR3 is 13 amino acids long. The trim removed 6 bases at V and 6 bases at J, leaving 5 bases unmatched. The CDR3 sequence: CASSPTGGAEAFF. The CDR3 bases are TGTGCCAGTAGCCCAACAGGGGGCGCTGAAGCTTTCTTT.

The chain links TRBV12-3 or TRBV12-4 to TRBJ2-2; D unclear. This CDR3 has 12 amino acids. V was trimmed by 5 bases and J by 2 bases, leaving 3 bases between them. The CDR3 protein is CASSINTGELFF. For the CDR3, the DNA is TGTGCCAGCAGTATAAACACCGGGGAGCTGTTTTTT.

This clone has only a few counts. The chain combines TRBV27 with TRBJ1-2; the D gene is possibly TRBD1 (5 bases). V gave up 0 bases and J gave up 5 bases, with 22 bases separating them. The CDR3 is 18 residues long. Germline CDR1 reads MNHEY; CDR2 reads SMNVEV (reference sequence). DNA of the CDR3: TGTGCCAGCAGTTTATCATGGAGTCTGGCAGGGCAAGGATATGGCTACACCTTC. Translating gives CASSLSWSLAGQGYGYTF.

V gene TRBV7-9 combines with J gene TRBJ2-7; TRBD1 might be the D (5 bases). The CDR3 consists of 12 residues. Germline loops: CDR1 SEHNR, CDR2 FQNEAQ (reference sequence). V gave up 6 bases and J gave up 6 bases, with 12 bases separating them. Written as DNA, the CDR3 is TGTGCCAGCAGGGACAACTTTTTCGAGCAGTACTTC. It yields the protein CASRDNFFEQYF.

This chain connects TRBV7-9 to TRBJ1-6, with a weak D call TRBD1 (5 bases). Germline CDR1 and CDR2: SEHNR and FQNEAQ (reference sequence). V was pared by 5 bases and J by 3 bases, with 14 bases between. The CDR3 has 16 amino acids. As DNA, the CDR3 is TGTGCCAGCAGCCCGGGGGTGACTCTCTATAATTCACCCCTCCACTTT. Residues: CASSPGVTLYNSPLHF.

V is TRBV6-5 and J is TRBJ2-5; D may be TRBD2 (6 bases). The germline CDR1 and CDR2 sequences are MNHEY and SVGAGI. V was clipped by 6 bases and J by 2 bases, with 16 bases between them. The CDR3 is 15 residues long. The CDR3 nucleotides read TGTGCCAGCAGCCCGGCGGGATGGGCACAAGAGACCCAGTACTTC. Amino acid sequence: CASSPAGWAQETQYF.

The CDR3 protein is CASSLSRFGDWTEAFF. CDR3 nucleotide sequence: TGTGCCAGCAGCTTATCGCGATTCGGGGATTGGACTGAAGCTTTCTTT. The genes are TRBV7-9 and TRBJ1-1, with D unresolved. Per germline, CDR1 SEHNR and CDR2 FQNEAQ (reference sequence). The CDR3 runs 16 residues. V lost 2 bases, J lost 5 bases, and 18 bases lay in between.

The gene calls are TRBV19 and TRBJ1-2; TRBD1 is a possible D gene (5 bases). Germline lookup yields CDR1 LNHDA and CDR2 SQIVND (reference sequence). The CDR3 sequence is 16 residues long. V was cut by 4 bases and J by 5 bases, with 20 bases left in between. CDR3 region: CASSTPNRTPSYGYTF. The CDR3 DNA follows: TGTGCCAGTAGTACCCCGAACAGGACCCCTTCGTATGGCTACACCTTC. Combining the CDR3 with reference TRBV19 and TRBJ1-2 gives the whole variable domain DGGITQSPKYLFRKEGQNVTLSCEQNLNHDAMYWYRQDPGQGLRLIYYSQIVNDFQKGDIAEGYSVSREKKESFPLTVTSAQKNPTAFYLCASSTPNRTPSYGYTFGSGTRLTVV.

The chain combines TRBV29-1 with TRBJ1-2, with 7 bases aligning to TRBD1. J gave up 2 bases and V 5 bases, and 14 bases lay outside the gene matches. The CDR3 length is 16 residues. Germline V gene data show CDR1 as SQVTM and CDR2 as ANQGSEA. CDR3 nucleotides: TGCAGCGTTAAGGACGCCGACAGGGCTGCGAACTATGGCTACACCTTC. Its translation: CSVKDADRAANYGYTF.

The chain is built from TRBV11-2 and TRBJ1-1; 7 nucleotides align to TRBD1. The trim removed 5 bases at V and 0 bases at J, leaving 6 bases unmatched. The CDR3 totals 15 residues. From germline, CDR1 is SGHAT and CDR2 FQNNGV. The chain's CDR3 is CASSPPGGMNTEAFF. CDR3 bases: TGTGCCAGCAGCCCCCCAGGGGGAATGAACACTGAAGCTTTCTTT.

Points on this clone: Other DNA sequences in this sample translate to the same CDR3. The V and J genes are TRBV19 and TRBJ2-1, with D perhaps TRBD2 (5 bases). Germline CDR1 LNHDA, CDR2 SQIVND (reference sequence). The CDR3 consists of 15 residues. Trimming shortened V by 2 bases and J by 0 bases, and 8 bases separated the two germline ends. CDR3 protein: CASSISGSSYNEQFF. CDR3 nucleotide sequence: TGTGCCAGTAGTATAAGCGGTAGCTCCTACAATGAGCAGTTCTTC.

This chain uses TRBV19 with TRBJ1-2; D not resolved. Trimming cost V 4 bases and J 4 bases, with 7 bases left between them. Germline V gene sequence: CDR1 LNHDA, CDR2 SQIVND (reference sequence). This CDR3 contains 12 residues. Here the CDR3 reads CASSTNPYGYTF. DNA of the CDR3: TGTGCCAGTAGTACCAATCCCTATGGCTACACCTTC.

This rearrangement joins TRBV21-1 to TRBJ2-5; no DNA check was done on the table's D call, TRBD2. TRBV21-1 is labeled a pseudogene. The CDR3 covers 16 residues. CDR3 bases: TGTGCCAGCGAGGCCAGCGGGAGGGCCGTCGTGAAGACCCAGTACTTC. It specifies CASEASGRAVVKTQYF.

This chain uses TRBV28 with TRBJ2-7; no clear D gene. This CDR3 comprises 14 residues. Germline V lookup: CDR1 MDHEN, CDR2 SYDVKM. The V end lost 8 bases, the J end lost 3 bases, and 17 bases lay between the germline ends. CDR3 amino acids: CASQLLNGDYEQYF. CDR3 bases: TGTGCCAGCCAACTTTTAAACGGTGACTACGAGCAGTACTTC.

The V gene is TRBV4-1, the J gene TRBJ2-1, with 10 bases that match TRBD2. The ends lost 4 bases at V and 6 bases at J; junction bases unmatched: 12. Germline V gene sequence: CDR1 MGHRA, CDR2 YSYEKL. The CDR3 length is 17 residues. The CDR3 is CASSPGLARRWGNEQFF. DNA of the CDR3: TGCGCCAGCAGCCCGGGACTAGCGCGTCGTTGGGGCAATGAGCAGTTCTTC.

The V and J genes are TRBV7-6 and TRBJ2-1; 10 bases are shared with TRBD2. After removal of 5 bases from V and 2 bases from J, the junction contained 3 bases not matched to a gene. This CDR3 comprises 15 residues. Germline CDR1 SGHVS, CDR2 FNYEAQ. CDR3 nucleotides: TGTGCCAGCAGCCCTAGCGGGGGAACCTACAATGAGCAGTTCTTC. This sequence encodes CASSPSGGTYNEQFF.

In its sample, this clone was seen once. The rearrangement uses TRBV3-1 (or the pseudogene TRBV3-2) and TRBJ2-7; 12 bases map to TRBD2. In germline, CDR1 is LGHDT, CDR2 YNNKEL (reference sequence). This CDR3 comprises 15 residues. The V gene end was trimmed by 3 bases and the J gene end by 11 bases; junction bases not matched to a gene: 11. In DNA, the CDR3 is TGTGCCAGCAGCCAGAGAATTGGACTAGCGGGAACGGAGTACTTC. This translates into CASSQRIGLAGTEYF.

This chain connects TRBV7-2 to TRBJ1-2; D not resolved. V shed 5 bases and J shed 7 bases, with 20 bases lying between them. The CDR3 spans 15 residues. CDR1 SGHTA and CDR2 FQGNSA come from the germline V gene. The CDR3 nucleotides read TGTGCCAGCAGCCCCCGAGGGATATCCGTATTTGGCTACACCTTC. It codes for CASSPRGISVFGYTF.

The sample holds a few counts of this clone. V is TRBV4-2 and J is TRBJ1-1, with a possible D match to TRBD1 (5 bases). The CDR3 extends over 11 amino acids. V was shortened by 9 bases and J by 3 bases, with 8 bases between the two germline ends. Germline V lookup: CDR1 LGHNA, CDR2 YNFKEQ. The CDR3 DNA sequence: TGTGCCAGTTGGGGGGACACTGAAGCTTTCTTT. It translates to CASWGDTEAFF.

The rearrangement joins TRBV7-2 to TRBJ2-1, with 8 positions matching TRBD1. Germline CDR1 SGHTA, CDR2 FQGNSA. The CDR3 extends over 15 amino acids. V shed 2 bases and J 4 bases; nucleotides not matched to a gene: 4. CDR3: CASSLITGGYNEQFF. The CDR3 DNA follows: TGTGCCAGCAGCTTAATAACAGGGGGGTACAATGAGCAGTTCTTC.

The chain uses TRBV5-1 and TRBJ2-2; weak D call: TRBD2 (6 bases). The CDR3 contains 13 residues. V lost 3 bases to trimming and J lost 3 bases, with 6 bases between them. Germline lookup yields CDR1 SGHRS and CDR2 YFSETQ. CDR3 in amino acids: CASSWGDTGELFF. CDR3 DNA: TGCGCCAGCAGCTGGGGGGACACCGGGGAGCTGTTTTTT.

CDR3 bases: TGTGCCAGCAGTTTTCCCAGTTGGCGGGAAGGCAACACAGATACGCAGTATTTT. Protein product: CASSFPSWREGNTDTQYF. V and J are TRBV28 and TRBJ2-3; perhaps TRBD2 as D (6 bases). The CDR3 runs to 18 residues. The germline V gene encodes CDR1 MDHEN and CDR2 SYDVKM. V shed 3 bases and J shed 2 bases, with 21 bases lying between them.

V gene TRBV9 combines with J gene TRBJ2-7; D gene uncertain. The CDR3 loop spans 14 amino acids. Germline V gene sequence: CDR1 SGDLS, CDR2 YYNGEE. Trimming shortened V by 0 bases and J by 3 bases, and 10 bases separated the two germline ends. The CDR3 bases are TGTGCCAGCAGCGTAGCCGGAGACGGCTACGAGCAGTACTTC. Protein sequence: CASSVAGDGYEQYF.

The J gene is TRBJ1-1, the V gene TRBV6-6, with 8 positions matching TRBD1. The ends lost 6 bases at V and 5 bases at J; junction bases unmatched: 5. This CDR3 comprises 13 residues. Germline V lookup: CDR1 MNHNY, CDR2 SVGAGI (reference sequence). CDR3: CASRQGERTEAFF. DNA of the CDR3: TGTGCCAGCAGACAGGGGGAGCGGACTGAAGCTTTCTTT.